Sequencing of this T cell receptor beta chain was carried out in a study of blood T cell repertoires in COVID-19 (dated by TCRdb to 2020 to 2022). Some background on the complete study: Samples from collaborators originated in the United States, Italy and Spain and spanned both the acute and convalescent phases of COVID-19. The material from the prospective study consisted of cDNA or gDNA derived from T cells, B-cell-depleted T cells, or PBMCs. Subjects who had been exposed to COVID-19, were actively infected with it, or had recovered from it provided the deeply sampled blood TCRbeta repertoires that made up the dataset. The repertoires were made available in a free public database intended to serve as a resource for research on the immune response to SARS-CoV-2. The samples were drawn from two sources: the first 160 participants of the ongoing ImmuneRACE study, and fewer than 1,500 subjects contributed by 6 global collaborators. A de-identified subject ID, COVID-19 status, age in years and sex were almost always included in the sample metadata. HLA class I and class II types, where available, came from metadata supplied by the sample provider rather than from assay-based typing.

TCRbeta CDR3 regions were amplified from genomic DNA using the immunoSEQ Assay, a bias-controlled multiplex PCR. Per the source publication's procedure: The number of nucleated cells in each sample was estimated from the amplification of reference gene primers within the assay. Sequence reads were collapsed and filtered to measure the absolute abundance of every unique TCRbeta CDR3 rearrangement. For each sample, productive Simpson clonality was calculated as the square root of Simpson's diversity index across productive rearrangements. Held by TCRdb, this immuneACCESS table contains in-frame sequences only and omits some clones. Under half of the omission traces to an unresolved V gene where checked; the cause of the rest is unknown. That table gives V, J and clone size, and the DNA gave D and trimming. Recorded for this sample are over 250,000 clones; approximately 85% of them occurred a single time. 13% of the sample goes to the ten largest clones.

As for this clone: The specificity of this receptor is unknown. Base qualities are not provided; no much larger clone lies one nucleotide away.

There are 16 amino acids in the CDR3, from cysteine to phenylalanine inclusive. Here the CDR3 DNA is all that survives: 48 bases in frame from base 1. CDR1 LNHDA and CDR2 SQIVND were looked up in the germline V gene (reference sequence). V is shortened by 6 bases, J by 2 bases, and the region joining them spans 18 bases. The research as a whole found: How much clinical and demographic metadata was included differed by source and by participant, and the metadata was provided uncurated.

Each collaborating institution followed its own protocols to collect whole blood in K2EDTA tubes. For TCRbeta analysis, collaborators shipped samples as frozen whole blood, isolated PBMCs, or DNA extracted from either of those sample types. The chain is encoded by TRBV19 joined to TRBJ2-3; a tentative D match to TRBD2 spans 6 bases. This TCR was recovered from a human donor in a cohort sampled during active COVID-19. Sequencing was performed on peripheral blood. CDR3 loop: CASRRDPISNTDTQYF. DNA sequence: TGTGCCAGTAGGCGGGACCCCATTTCCAACACAGATACGCAGTATTTT.